The present TCR beta chain was sequenced within a study of T-cell reconstitution after alpha-beta-depleted transplantation in children. The TCRbeta library incorporated unique molecular identifiers. TCRdb fed the PCR reads into MiXCR, producing one record per CDR3 protein. The data hold hundreds of thousands of distinct CDR3 sequences, with roughly 13% observed a single time. General observations from the study: Reportedly, roughly two months post-transplant, alpha-beta T cells arose from several hundred expanded graft clones. The origin of high day-60 TCRbeta diversity in some patients lay in surviving recipient T cells and thymic progenitors. T-cell numbers and diversity, one year after transplant, stemmed largely from T cells that were newly produced.

This clonotype was recorded a few times. Antigen unknown. J was trimmed by 0 bases and V by 6 bases; bases with no gene match: 8. The CDR3 spans 16 residues. The germline V gene has CDR1 SQVTM and CDR2 ANQGSEA. This chain uses TRBV29-1 with TRBJ1-3; TRBD1 matches 10 bases. Sequencing was performed on PBMCs, mostly from graft donor cells, taken 360 days after TCRalphabeta/CD19-depleted stem cell transplant. The receptor was derived from a male patient younger than 18 who had a stem cell transplant for acute myeloid leukemia, so the T cells may come from the graft donor. The CDR3 nucleotides are TGCAGCGTCGCGCCGGGACAGGGGAACTCTGGAAACACCATATATTTT. Translated, it gives CSVAPGQGNSGNTIYF. The entire variable domain, with the rest obtained from reference TRBV29-1 and TRBJ1-3, is as follows: SAVISQKPSRDICQRGTSLTIQCQVDSQVTMMFWYRQQPGQSLTLIATANQGSEATYESGFVIDKFPISRPNLTFSTLTVSNMSPEDSSIYLCSVAPGQGNSGNTIYFGEGSWLTVV.